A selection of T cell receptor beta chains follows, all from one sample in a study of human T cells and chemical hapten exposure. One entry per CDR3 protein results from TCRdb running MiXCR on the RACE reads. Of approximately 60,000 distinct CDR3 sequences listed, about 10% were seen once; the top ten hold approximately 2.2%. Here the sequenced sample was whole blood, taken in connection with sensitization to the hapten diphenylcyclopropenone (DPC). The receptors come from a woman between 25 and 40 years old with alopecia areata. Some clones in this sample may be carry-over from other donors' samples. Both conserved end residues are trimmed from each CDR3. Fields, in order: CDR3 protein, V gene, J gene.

ASSLLGNQNEQY	TRBV4-2	TRBJ2-7
ASSQEKGGFGNTIY	TRBV4-2	TRBJ1-3
ASSSGQGANIQY	TRBV6-2/TRBV6-3	TRBJ2-4
ANSFSDGKEAF	TRBV5-5	TRBJ1-1
ASSYLGQLTYEQY	TRBV7-9	TRBJ2-7
ASSLDPGQGVNEQF	TRBV7-2	TRBJ2-1
ASSLSGTSTDTQY	TRBV7-8	TRBJ2-3
ASSPGQGKDEQY	TRBV7-9	TRBJ2-7
ATSRDLGARTDTQY	TRBV15	TRBJ2-3
ASSSAGHSPLH	TRBV12-3/TRBV12-4	TRBJ1-6
ASSDRGHEQF	TRBV10-2	TRBJ2-1
ASSLLDSGNTIY	TRBV7-9	TRBJ1-3
ASSQELAGGPNEQF	TRBV3-2	TRBJ2-1